The T cell receptor beta chain under discussion was sequenced for a study of T cells in localized non-small cell lung cancer. Some clones are missing from TCRdb's copy, which holds only in-frame ones; the method was immunoSEQ multiplex PCR. Here the sample spans around 3,000 clones, around 32% being singletons. This clone came up a few times. What it binds is unknown. Germline V gene lookup returns CDR1 LNHDA and CDR2 SQIVND (reference sequence). V shed 5 bases and J shed 4 bases, with 15 bases lying between them. This CDR3 is built from 15 residues. The study's findings and limits: Owing to sequencing of a solitary tumor region, heterogeneity cannot be discounted. There was higher T cell clonality in uninvolved adjacent lung than in tumor, and it was highest there.

This chain joins TRBV19 and TRBJ1-3; D uncertain. This receptor was taken from a man aged 35 to 69 with stage III lung adenocarcinoma. The specimen was lung tumor tissue, collected before any cancer treatment. CDR3 bases: TGTGCCAGTAGTTTAACACAGACGGGAGGAAACACCATATATTTT. The encoded protein is CASSLTQTGGNTIYF.